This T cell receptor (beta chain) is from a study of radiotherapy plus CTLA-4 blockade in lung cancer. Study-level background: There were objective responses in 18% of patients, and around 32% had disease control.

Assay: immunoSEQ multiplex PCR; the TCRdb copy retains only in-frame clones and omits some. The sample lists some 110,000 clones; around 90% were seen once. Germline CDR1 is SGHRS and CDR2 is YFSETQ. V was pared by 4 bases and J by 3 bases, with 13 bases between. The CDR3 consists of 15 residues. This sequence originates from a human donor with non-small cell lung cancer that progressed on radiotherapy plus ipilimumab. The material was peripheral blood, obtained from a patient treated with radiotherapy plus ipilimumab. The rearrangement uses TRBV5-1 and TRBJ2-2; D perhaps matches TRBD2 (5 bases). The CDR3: CASSSLPRDTGELFF. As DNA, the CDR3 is TGCGCCAGCAGCAGTCTTCCGAGGGACACCGGGGAGCTGTTTTTT.